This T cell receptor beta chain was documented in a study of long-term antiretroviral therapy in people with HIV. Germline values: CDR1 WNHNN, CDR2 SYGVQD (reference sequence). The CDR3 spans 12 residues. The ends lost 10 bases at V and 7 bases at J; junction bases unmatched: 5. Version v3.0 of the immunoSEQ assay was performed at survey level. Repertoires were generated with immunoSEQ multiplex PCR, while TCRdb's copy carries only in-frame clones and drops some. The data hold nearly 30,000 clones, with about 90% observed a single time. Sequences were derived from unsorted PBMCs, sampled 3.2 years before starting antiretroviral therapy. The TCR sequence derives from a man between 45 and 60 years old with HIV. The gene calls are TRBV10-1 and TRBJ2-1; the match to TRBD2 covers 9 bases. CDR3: CATGTSWNEQFF. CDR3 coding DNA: TGCGCCACCGGGACTAGCTGGAATGAGCAGTTCTTC.